A single T cell receptor beta chain is shown here with its context. What it recognizes is unknown. These data come from a study of regulatory T cells in long-lasting Graves disease. V was shortened by 1 base and J by 3 bases, with 11 bases between the two germline ends. This CDR3 spans 14 amino acids. Germline CDR1 is SGHRS and CDR2 is YFSETQ. Indicated time point: newly diagnosed GD, antithyroid drugs for less than 3 months. Researchers made the TCR library from RNA that was extracted from PBMCs. An endocrinology unit in Xi'an, China, supplied the patients. TCR beta libraries were built with iRepertoire HTBI primers and Arm-PCR of CDR3 regions. TCRdb reprocessed the multiplex PCR reads via MiXCR and lists one record per CDR3 protein. The sample has about 500,000 distinct CDR3 sequences, 15% to 20% seen once; the top ten hold 9% to 15%. Regarding the study as a whole: The analysis examined peripheral blood only and excluded thyroid tissue.

The sample was also linked to a second study, of T cells in Graves' hyperthyroidism and ophthalmopathy. Per that paper: Among clonotypes expanded in thyroid above 0.001, most were also found in blood. Before onset, by a median of approximately 6.8 months, the model predicted ophthalmopathy.

V is TRBV5-1 and J is TRBJ2-7; TRBD2 might be the D (5 bases). Sequenced material: peripheral blood mononuclear cells (PBMCs), taken at new diagnosis, from a patient treated with antithyroid drugs. This receptor was taken from a middle-aged man with Graves disease. In nucleotides, the CDR3 is TGCGCCAGCAGCTTGACTAGTAATGTCTACGAGCAGTACTTC. Its translation: CASSLTSNVYEQYF.